This TCR beta chain came from a study of prognosis after radiotherapy for stage I lung cancer. CDR3 of TCR beta was amplified from genomic DNA via a two-round multiplex PCR. Each TRBV and TRBJ gene had its own primer in the first PCR round. MiXCR, run by TCRdb on the multiplex PCR reads, gives a single entry per CDR3 protein. The sample lists under 55,000 distinct CDR3 sequences, around a third occurring once. This clonotype was counted many times. The length of the CDR3 is 14 residues. V dropped 0 bases and J dropped 4; count of bases not matched to a gene: 3. Germline CDR1 reads SGDLS; CDR2 reads YYNGEE.

The sample consisted of PBMCs, taken before or after stereotactic body radiation therapy (not recorded which). The chain is built from TRBV9 and TRBJ2-7; TRBD2 matches 8 bases. This TCR derives from a donor of 50 years or more with non-small cell lung cancer. The CDR3 coding sequence is TGTGCCAGCAGCGTAGATACTAGCGGATACGAGCAGTACTTC. Translated: CASSVDTSGYEQYF.